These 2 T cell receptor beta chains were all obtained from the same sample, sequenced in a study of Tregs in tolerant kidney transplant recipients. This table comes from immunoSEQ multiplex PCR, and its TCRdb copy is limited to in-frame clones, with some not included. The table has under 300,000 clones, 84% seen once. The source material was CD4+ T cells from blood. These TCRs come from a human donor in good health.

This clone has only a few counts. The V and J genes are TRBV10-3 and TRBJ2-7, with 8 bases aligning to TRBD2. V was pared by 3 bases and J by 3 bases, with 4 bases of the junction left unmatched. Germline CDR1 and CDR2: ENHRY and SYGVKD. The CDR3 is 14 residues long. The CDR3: CAISDRLAIYEQYF. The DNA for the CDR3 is TGTGCCATCAGTGATCGACTAGCGATCTACGAGCAGTACTTC.

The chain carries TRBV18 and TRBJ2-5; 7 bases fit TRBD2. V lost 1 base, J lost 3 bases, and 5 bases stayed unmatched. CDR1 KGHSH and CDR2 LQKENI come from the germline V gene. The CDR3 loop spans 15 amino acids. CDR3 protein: CASSPQRGGEETQYF. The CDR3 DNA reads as TGTGCCAGCTCACCACAGCGGGGAGGAGAAGAGACCCAGTACTTC. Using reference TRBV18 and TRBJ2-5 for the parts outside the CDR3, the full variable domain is NAGVMQNPRHLVRRRGQEARLRCSPMKGHSHVYWYRQLPEEGLKFMVYLQKENIIDESGMPKERFSAEFPKEGPSILRIQQVVRGDSAAYFCASSPQRGGEETQYFGPGTRLLVL.